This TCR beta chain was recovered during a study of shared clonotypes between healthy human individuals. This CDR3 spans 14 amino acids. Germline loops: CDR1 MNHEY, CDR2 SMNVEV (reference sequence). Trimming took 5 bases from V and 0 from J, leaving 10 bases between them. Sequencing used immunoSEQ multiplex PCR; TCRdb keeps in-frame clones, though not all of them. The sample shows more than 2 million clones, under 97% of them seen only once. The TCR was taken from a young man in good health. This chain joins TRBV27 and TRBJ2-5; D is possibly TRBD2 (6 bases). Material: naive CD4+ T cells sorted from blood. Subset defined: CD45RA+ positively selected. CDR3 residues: CASSPEGYQETQYF. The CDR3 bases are TGTGCCAGCAGTCCGGAGGGTTACCAAGAGACCCAGTACTTC.